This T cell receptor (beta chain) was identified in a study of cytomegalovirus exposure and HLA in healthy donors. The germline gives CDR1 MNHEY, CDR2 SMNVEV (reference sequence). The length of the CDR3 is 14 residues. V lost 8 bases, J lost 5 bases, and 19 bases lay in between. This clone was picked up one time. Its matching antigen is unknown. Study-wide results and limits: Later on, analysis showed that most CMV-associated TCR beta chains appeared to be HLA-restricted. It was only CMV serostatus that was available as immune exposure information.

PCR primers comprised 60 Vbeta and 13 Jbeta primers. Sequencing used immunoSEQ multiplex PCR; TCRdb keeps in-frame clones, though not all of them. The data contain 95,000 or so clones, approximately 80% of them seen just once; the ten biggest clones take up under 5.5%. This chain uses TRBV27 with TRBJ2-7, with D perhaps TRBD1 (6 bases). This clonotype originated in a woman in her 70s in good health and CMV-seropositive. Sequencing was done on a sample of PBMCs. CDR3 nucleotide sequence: TGTGCCAGCTCGTACACAACAGGGAACCACGAGCAGTACTTC. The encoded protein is CASSYTTGNHEQYF.